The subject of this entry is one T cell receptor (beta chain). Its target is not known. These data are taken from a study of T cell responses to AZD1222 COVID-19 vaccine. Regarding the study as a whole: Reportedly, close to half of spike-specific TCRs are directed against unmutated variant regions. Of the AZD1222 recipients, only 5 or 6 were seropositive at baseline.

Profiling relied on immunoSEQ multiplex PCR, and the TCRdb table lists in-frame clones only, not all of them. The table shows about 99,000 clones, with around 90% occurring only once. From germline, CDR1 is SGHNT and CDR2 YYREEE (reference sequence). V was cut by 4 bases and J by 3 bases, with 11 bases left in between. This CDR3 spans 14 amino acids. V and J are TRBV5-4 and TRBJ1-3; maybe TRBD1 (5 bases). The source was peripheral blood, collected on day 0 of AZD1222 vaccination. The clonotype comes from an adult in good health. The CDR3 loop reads CASSPGGVGNTIYF. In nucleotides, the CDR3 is TGTGCCAGCAGCCCCGGGGGGGTTGGAAACACCATATATTTT.